The rows below give T cell receptor beta chains drawn from one sample of a study of cytomegalovirus exposure and HLA in healthy donors. The repertoire was sequenced with immunoSEQ multiplex PCR; TCRdb's copy has only in-frame clones and lacks some. The sample carries hundreds of thousands of clones, 75% to 80% recorded once. The sequenced sample was PBMCs. The receptors were sampled from a male donor in good health and CMV-seronegative. CDR3s include the opening cysteine and the closing phenylalanine or tryptophan. A D gene is named only where the DNA matches it firmly. The size of a clone is reported for some rows only, either as once, few or many, or as a class for expanded clones.

V	size	J	D	DNA	CDR3
TRBV2	few	TRBJ2-1	TRBD2	TGTGCCAGCAGGGAGGAAAGACTAGCGGGCAATGAGCAGTTCTTC	CASREERLAGNEQFF
TRBV6-5	few	TRBJ2-7	TRBD1	TGTGCCAGCAGTTTCCCGGACAGGATAGATCCCTACGAGCAGTACTTC	CASSFPDRIDPYEQYF
TRBV30	NA	TRBJ2-2	TRBD2	TGTGCCTGGACTAGCGGGAGGGCCACCGGGGAGCTGTTTTTT	CAWTSGRATGELFF
TRBV15	NA	TRBJ1-5	NA	TGTGCCACCAGCAGAGGTCAGGGGAGTTTGGAGCCCCAGCATTTT	CATSRGQGSLEPQHF
TRBV5-4	NA	TRBJ2-1	TRBD2	TGTGCCAGCAGCTTGGCCGGGAGGGGGGGTGATGAGCAGTTCTTC	CASSLAGRGGDEQFF
TRBV14	NA	TRBJ2-3	TRBD2	TGTGCCAGCAGCCAAGATGGCGGAGCGGGAGACACCACAGATACGCAGTATTTT	CASSQDGGAGDTTDTQYF
TRBV9	NA	TRBJ2-3	TRBD2	TGTGCCAGCAGCTTCCTCGGGGGAGGGAGCGTCCTTACAGATACGCAGTATTTT	CASSFLGGGSVLTDTQYF
TRBV28	few	TRBJ1-5	TRBD1	TGTGCCAGCAGTCCGGGGACAGGAAAGCAGCCCCAGCATTTT	CASSPGTGKQPQHF
TRBV29-1	NA	TRBJ2-5	TRBD2	TGCAGCGTTGGTCATCTGGGGGGGTCGGAGACCCAGTACTTC	CSVGHLGGSETQYF
TRBV5-1	NA	TRBJ2-5	TRBD1	TGCGCCAGCAGCTTTGCCGGACAGGAGGAGACCCAGTACTTC	CASSFAGQEETQYF
TRBV29-1	NA	TRBJ2-7	NA	TGCAGCGTTGAGACAGACTCCTACGAGCAGTACTTC	CSVETDSYEQYF
TRBV9	NA	TRBJ1-5	TRBD1	TGTGCCAGCAGCGCTCAGGGGGAAGGCAATCAGCCCCAGCATTTT	CASSAQGEGNQPQHF
TRBV28	NA	TRBJ2-5	NA	TGTGCCAGCAGTTTACGGGACTCACACAGGGGAGAGACCCAGTACTTC	CASSLRDSHRGETQYF
TRBV19	NA	TRBJ1-5	NA	TGTGCCAGTAAACAGTATAGTAGCAATCAGCCCCAGCATTTT	CASKQYSSNQPQHF
TRBV18	few	TRBJ2-4	TRBD2	TGTGCCAGCTCACAACTAGCGGGGGACGGGGACATTCAGTACTTC	CASSQLAGDGDIQYF
TRBV6-5	few	TRBJ1-5	TRBD1	TGTGCCAGCAGACCAAGACAGGGTCTAGGTCAGCCCCAGCATTTT	CASRPRQGLGQPQHF
TRBV6-6	NA	TRBJ1-1	NA	TGTGCCAGCAACAGCCAGGGATTCACTGAAGCTTTCTTT	CASNSQGFTEAFF
TRBV14	NA	TRBJ2-3	NA	TGTGCCAGCAGCCTTCGACTACGCTCTAGCACAGATACGCAGTATTTT	CASSLRLRSSTDTQYF